Presented here are 17 T cell receptor beta chains from one specimen sequenced in a study of cytomegalovirus exposure and HLA in healthy donors. Sequenced by immunoSEQ multiplex PCR; TCRdb stores in-frame clones only, minus some. The sample lists about 140,000 clones, 80% to 90% occurring once. The sample taken for sequencing was PBMCs. The receptors shown here come from a woman between 18 and 30 years old in good health and CMV-seropositive.

The chain is built from TRBV28 and TRBJ2-5; D unresolved. Trimming stripped 6 bases from V and 3 bases from J, with 5 bases between. Germline assignment: CDR1 MDHEN and CDR2 SYDVKM. CDR3 length equals 11 residues. The CDR3 region is CASRREETQYF. The CDR3 region has the DNA TGTGCCAGCAGACGGGAAGAGACCCAGTACTTC.

This sequence joins TRBV5-4 and TRBJ2-7; D may be TRBD1 (6 bases). CDR1 and CDR2 (germline): SGHNT, YYREEE (reference sequence). Trimming removed 4 bases from V and 2 bases from J, with 10 bases in between. The CDR3 runs 13 residues. The CDR3 region is CASSGQNPYEQYF. The CDR3 DNA is TGTGCCAGCAGCGGACAGAATCCCTACGAGCAGTACTTC.

V usage is TRBV19 and J usage is TRBJ2-7, with a possible D match to TRBD2 (7 bases). V lost 6 bases to trimming and J lost 1 base, with 13 bases between them. The length of the CDR3 is 14 residues. Germline loops: CDR1 LNHDA, CDR2 SQIVND (reference sequence). The CDR3 nucleotides are TGTGCCAGTAGCGAGGGGGGGTGGTCCTACGAGCAGTACTTC. Its protein product is CASSEGGWSYEQYF.

This chain connects TRBV30 to TRBJ2-2; 13 bases match TRBD2. The V gene's germline CDR1 is GTSNPN and CDR2 SVGIG (reference sequence). With V trimmed by 1 base and J by 5 bases, 7 bases remained unmatched. CDR3 length: 17 amino acids. Written as DNA, the CDR3 is TGTGCCTGGAGTGGCCCCACTAGCGGGGGGGGGACCGGGGAGCTGTTTTTT. Amino acid sequence: CAWSGPTSGGGTGELFF.

V and J are TRBV18 and TRBJ1-5, with TRBD1 as a possible D gene (5 bases). The CDR3 sequence is 17 residues long. V lost 3 bases and J lost 0, with 15 bases in between. Germline-derived CDR1 and CDR2 are KGHSH and LQKENI. The DNA for the CDR3 is TGTGCCAGCTCACCCACCCAGGGCTTTTATAGCAATCAGCCCCAGCATTTT. This translates into CASSPTQGFYSNQPQHF.

The V call is TRBV27, the J call TRBJ2-1; perhaps TRBD2 as D (6 bases). V gave up 5 bases and J gave up 4 bases, with 15 bases separating them. Germline values: CDR1 MNHEY, CDR2 SMNVEV (reference sequence). This CDR3 region has 15 residues. CDR3 residues: CASSLAFSGYNEQFF. CDR3 bases: TGTGCCAGCAGTCTGGCCTTTAGCGGTTACAATGAGCAGTTCTTC.

The chain carries TRBV5-1 and TRBJ1-6; D remains unclear. Trimming took off 7 bases at V and 2 bases at J, with 16 bases between the two ends. Germline V CDR1 and CDR2: SGHRS, YFSETQ. The CDR3 has 16 amino acids. DNA of the CDR3: TGCGCCAGCCAGTTGGGAGGGCGGGCCTATAATTCACCCCTCCACTTT. This encodes CASQLGGRAYNSPLHF.

The V gene is TRBV18, the J gene TRBJ1-1, with D tentatively TRBD1 (6 bases). Germline CDR1 and CDR2: KGHSH and LQKENI. The CDR3 runs 15 residues. V was trimmed by 5 bases and J by 0 bases, leaving 13 bases between them. Here the CDR3 reads CASSVQGRMNTEAFF. CDR3 nucleotide sequence: TGTGCCAGCTCAGTACAGGGTAGAATGAACACTGAAGCTTTCTTT. Combining the CDR3 with reference TRBV18 and TRBJ1-1 gives the whole variable domain NAGVMQNPRHLVRRRGQEARLRCSPMKGHSHVYWYRQLPEEGLKFMVYLQKENIIDESGMPKERFSAEFPKEGPSILRIQQVVRGDSAAYFCASSVQGRMNTEAFFGQGTRLTVV.

This chain joins TRBV2 and TRBJ1-3, with no clear D. The CDR3 runs 14 residues. V dropped 7 bases and J dropped 0 bases, with 10 bases sitting between them. Germline CDR1 is SNHLY and CDR2 is FYNNEI. The CDR3 sequence is CASTRELSGNTIYF. CDR3 DNA sequence: TGTGCCAGCACCCGGGAGCTCTCTGGAAACACCATATATTTT. Full variable domain (remainder filled in from reference TRBV2 and TRBJ1-3): EPEVTQTPSHQVTQMGQEVILRCVPISNHLYFYWYRQILGQKVEFLVSFYNNEISEKSEIFDDQFSVERPDGSNFTLKIRSTKLEDSAMYFCASTRELSGNTIYFGEGSWLTVV.

There are a few counts of this clone. The CDR3 region has the DNA TGTGCCAGCAGTGACGGGGGGACTGGGGCCAACGTCCTGACTTTC. As protein: CASSDGGTGANVLTF. The gene calls are TRBV6-4 and TRBJ2-6, with a tentative D call TRBD2 (6 bases). V lost 2 bases and J lost 2, with 7 bases in between. There are 15 residues in the CDR3. Germline assignment: CDR1 MRHNA and CDR2 SNTAGT.

The chain combines TRBV29-1 with TRBJ2-3; TRBD2 aligns across 12 bases. The V gene end was trimmed by 3 bases and the J gene end by 9 bases; junction bases not matched to a gene: 4. Germline CDR1 and CDR2: SQVTM and ANQGSEA. This CDR3 spans 13 amino acids. The CDR3 loop reads CSVEPSGRATQYF. The DNA of the CDR3 is TGCAGCGTTGAGCCTAGCGGGAGGGCAACGCAGTATTTT.

This chain connects TRBV11-3 to TRBJ2-3; a weak D match, TRBD1 (7 bases). Trimming shortened V by 3 bases and J by 4 bases, and 14 bases separated the two germline ends. Germline-derived CDR1 and CDR2 are SGHNT and YENEEA. This CDR3 has 15 amino acids. CDR3 nucleotide sequence: TGTGCCAGCAGCTTGGCGGGACAGATACCAGATACGCAGTATTTT. The encoded protein is CASSLAGQIPDTQYF.

The CDR3 DNA sequence: TGTGCCAGCAGTTCTGGCAGGGGCTGGGAGACCCAGTACTTC. Amino acid sequence: CASSSGRGWETQYF. V and J are TRBV27 and TRBJ2-5; TRBD1 is a possible D gene (6 bases). This CDR3 contains 14 residues. Germline CDR1 and CDR2: MNHEY and SMNVEV (reference sequence). The germline V and J ends were trimmed by 4 bases and 5 bases, with 14 bases remaining between them.

The rearrangement joins TRBV4-2 to TRBJ1-5; 7 nucleotides align to TRBD1. Germline V gene lookup returns CDR1 LGHNA and CDR2 YNFKEQ. The CDR3 extends over 15 amino acids. V shed 0 bases and J 5 bases; nucleotides not matched to a gene: 4. The CDR3 region has the DNA TGTGCCAGCAGCCAAGATCCAGGGGGAGATCAGCCCCAGCATTTT. Its translation: CASSQDPGGDQPQHF.

This rearrangement joins TRBV28 to TRBJ1-4, with D maybe TRBD1 (5 bases). The germline gives CDR1 MDHEN, CDR2 SYDVKM. The V end was cut by 8 bases, the J end by 2 bases, with 30 bases between. The CDR3 loop spans 20 amino acids. The CDR3 here is CASGPLAPGKGQPTNEKLFF. The CDR3 coding sequence is TGTGCCAGCGGCCCCTTGGCCCCAGGGAAGGGGCAGCCGACTAATGAAAAACTGTTTTTT.

This clone showed up just once. J is TRBJ1-4 and V is TRBV27, with D perhaps matching TRBD1 (5 bases). The CDR3 is 15 amino acids. With 2 bases removed from V and 3 bases from J, the gap between germline ends came to 10 bases. Germline V CDR1 and CDR2: MNHEY, SMNVEV (reference sequence). The CDR3 sequence is CASSLQGFANEKLFF. The CDR3 DNA sequence: TGTGCCAGCAGTTTACAGGGATTTGCTAATGAAAAACTGTTTTTT.

The chain is built from TRBV30 and TRBJ1-6; a possible D gene is TRBD1 (5 bases). The germline V gene encodes CDR1 GTSNPN and CDR2 SVGIG (reference sequence). This CDR3 spans 13 amino acids. Trimming took off 4 bases at V and 10 bases at J, with 14 bases between the two ends. CDR3 in amino acids: CAWKEGIGSPLHF. The CDR3, as DNA: TGTGCCTGGAAGGAGGGGATAGGATCACCCCTCCACTTT. The full variable domain, completed using reference TRBV30 and TRBJ1-6, is SQTIHQWPATLVQPVGSPLSLECTVEGTSNPNLYWYRQAAGRGLQLLFYSVGIGQISSEVPQNLSASRPQDRQFILSSKKLLLSDSGFYLCAWKEGIGSPLHFGNGTRLTVT.